This T cell receptor (beta chain) derives from a study of cytomegalovirus exposure and HLA in healthy donors. Findings and limits, study-wide: CMV serostatus was the only immune exposure information that was available.

Of note for this clone: The antigen is unknown.

The CDR3 consists of 12 residues. Trimming removed 6 bases from V and 7 bases from J; junction bases left unmatched: 3. The V gene's germline CDR1 is MNHNY and CDR2 SVGAGI (reference sequence). Amplification used 60 Vbeta primers and 13 Jbeta primers. Assay used: immunoSEQ multiplex PCR; TCRdb lists only in-frame clones, some missing. The table shows approximately 100,000 clones, with roughly nine tenths occurring only once. Source material: PBMCs. The clonotype comes from a man between 25 and 39 years old in good health and CMV-seropositive. The rearrangement joins TRBV6-6 to TRBJ1-5, with TRBD1 matching 7 bases. As DNA, the CDR3 is TGTGCCAGCAGAACAGGGGAACAGCCCCAGCATTTT. This translates into CASRTGEQPQHF.